This TCR beta chain was recovered during a study of cytomegalovirus exposure and HLA in healthy donors. Amplification used 60 Vbeta primers and 13 Jbeta primers. Using immunoSEQ multiplex PCR, the repertoire was profiled, and TCRdb retains in-frame clones only, with some absent. The data contain roughly 150,000 clones, roughly 85% of them seen just once; the ten biggest clones take up about 2.7%. In regard to this clone: Its antigen is currently unknown.

Study findings and constraints: Equally common other TCR beta chains were less clonally expanded than HLA-associated ones, a later analysis found. Sequencing likely produced, as an artifact, a cluster of highly shared sequence variants. At a 0.05 false discovery rate, a later analysis found some 17,000 TCR beta sequences to be associated with HLA alleles.

V lost 0 bases and J lost 7, with 16 bases in between. The germline V gene encodes CDR1 SGDLS and CDR2 YYNGEE. The length of the CDR3 is 15 residues. The chain carries TRBV9 and TRBJ1-1, with D maybe TRBD1 (5 bases). The receptor's source is a man aged 25-40 years in good health and CMV-seropositive. Specimen: PBMCs. DNA of the CDR3: TGTGCCAGCAGCGTAGAAGGACACACGAATTATGAAGCTTTCTTT. This sequence encodes CASSVEGHTNYEAFF.